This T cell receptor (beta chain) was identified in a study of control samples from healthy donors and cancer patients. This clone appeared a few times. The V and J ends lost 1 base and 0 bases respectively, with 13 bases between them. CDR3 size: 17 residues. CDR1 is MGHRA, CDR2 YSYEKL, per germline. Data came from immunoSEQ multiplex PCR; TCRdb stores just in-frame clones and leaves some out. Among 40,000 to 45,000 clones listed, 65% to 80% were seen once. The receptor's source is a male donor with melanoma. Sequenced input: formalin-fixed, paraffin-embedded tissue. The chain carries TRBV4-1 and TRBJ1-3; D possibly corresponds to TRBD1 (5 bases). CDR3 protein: CASSQVFREGSGNTIYF. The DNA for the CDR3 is TGCGCCAGCAGCCAAGTCTTCAGGGAGGGCTCTGGAAACACCATATATTTT.